What follows are 6 T cell receptor beta chains derived from one specimen sequenced in a study of PD-L1 blockade in urothelial cancer. Assay used: immunoSEQ multiplex PCR; TCRdb lists only in-frame clones, some missing. Among roughly 100,000 clones listed, around 85% were seen once. The input for sequencing was PBMCs, taken around atezolizumab (anti-PD-L1) treatment. All receptors derive from a middle-aged man with urothelial cancer.

CDR3 loop: CASSPRGAGAGEQYF. CDR3 sequence (DNA): TGTGCCAGCAGCCCTCGGGGAGCGGGAGCTGGTGAGCAGTACTTC. V gene TRBV9 combines with J gene TRBJ2-7; the match to TRBD2 covers 8 bases. The CDR3 is 15 amino acids. With 4 bases clipped from V and 7 bases from J, the junction kept 13 bases outside the gene matches. Germline V gene data show CDR1 as SGDLS and CDR2 as YYNGEE.

CDR3 in amino acids: CASSKGKGNSHYGYTF. The DNA of the CDR3 is TGTGCCAGCAGCAAAGGGAAAGGTAACAGCCACTATGGCTACACCTTC. The chain is built from TRBV21-1 and TRBJ1-2; the DNA was not compared with TRBD1, the D call given in the table. TRBV21-1 is flagged as a pseudogene. The CDR3 loop spans 16 amino acids.

V is TRBV27 and J is TRBJ2-7; TRBD2 is a possible D gene (5 bases). The V and J ends lost 0 bases and 2 bases respectively, with 11 bases between them. Germline CDR1 reads MNHEY; CDR2 reads SMNVEV (reference sequence). This CDR3 is 15 amino acids long. The CDR3, as DNA: TGTGCCAGCAGTTTATCTGACGGGGTGGCCTACGAGCAGTACTTC. Protein sequence: CASSLSDGVAYEQYF.

J is TRBJ2-3 and V is TRBV5-1; 9 bases agree with TRBD2. The CDR3 sequence is 14 residues long. Per the germline V gene, CDR1 is SGHRS and CDR2 is YFSETQ. V lost 4 bases to trimming and J lost 3 bases; unmatched junction nucleotides: 3. CDR3 residues: CASSPGLATDTQYF. CDR3 DNA: TGCGCCAGCAGCCCGGGACTAGCAACAGATACGCAGTATTTT.

The J gene is TRBJ2-3, the V gene TRBV7-2, with a possible D match to TRBD2 (5 bases). Trimming pared 3 bases from V and 14 bases from J, leaving 15 bases between. CDR3 size: 12 residues. The germline V gene encodes CDR1 SGHTA and CDR2 FQGNSA. The CDR3: CASSFDRGNRYF. The CDR3 DNA reads TGTGCCAGCAGCTTCGACCGGGGAAACAGGTATTTT.

The chain couples TRBV18 to TRBJ2-2, with 7 positions matching TRBD1. Germline trimming cut 3 bases from V and 0 bases from J; bases unmatched to any gene: 4. CDR3 length: 16 amino acids. Germline CDR1 KGHSH, CDR2 LQKENI. As DNA, the CDR3 is TGTGCCAGCTCACCTTCGGGACAGACGAACACCGGGGAGCTGTTTTTT. Its protein product is CASSPSGQTNTGELFF.